Shown below are 32 T cell receptor beta chains from a single sample sequenced in a study of regulatory T cells in long-lasting Graves disease. Time point meaning: persistent/refractory GD, antithyroid drugs over 5 years with positive TRAb. Isolated PBMC RNA provided the starting material for the TCR library. CDR3-region Arm-PCR and iRepertoire HTBI primers produced the TCR beta libraries. Via MiXCR, TCRdb re-called the multiplex PCR reads, giving one row per CDR3 protein. The sample has under 500,000 distinct CDR3 sequences; roughly 20% are singletons. The specimen comprised peripheral blood mononuclear cells (PBMCs), sampled when the disease was refractory, from a patient treated with antithyroid drugs. The receptors derive from a female donor with Graves disease.

The chain recombines TRBV20-1 with TRBJ2-7; TRBD1 is a possible D gene (5 bases). The CDR3 runs 14 residues. The V gene's germline CDR1 is DFQATT and CDR2 SNEGSKA (reference sequence). The V end lost 7 bases, the J end lost 3 bases, and 19 bases lay between the germline ends. CDR3 coding DNA: TGCAGTGTTTTAGACAGTGGCTCGCGCTACGAGCAGTACTTC. It yields the protein CSVLDSGSRYEQYF.

V usage is TRBV20-1 and J usage is TRBJ2-7; 7 bases are a match to TRBD2. This CDR3 is 14 amino acids long. V lost 1 base to trimming and J lost 4 bases; unmatched junction nucleotides: 7. Germline lookup yields CDR1 DFQATT and CDR2 SNEGSKA (reference sequence). CDR3 DNA sequence: TGCAGTGCTAGAGGACTAGCCAGGGTTTACGAGCAGTACTTC. It yields the protein CSARGLARVYEQYF.

This clonotype has just a few counts. The chain combines TRBV3-1 with TRBJ1-6, with a tentative D call TRBD1 (6 bases). The CDR3 is 15 amino acids. Trimming removed 1 base at V and 7 bases at J, with 11 bases between. Germline V gene sequence: CDR1 LGHDT, CDR2 YNNKEL (reference sequence). The CDR3 DNA sequence: TGTGCCAGCAGCCAAGGAGGGGGAAGAAATTCACCCCTCCACTTT. Translating it yields CASSQGGGRNSPLHF.

This chain joins TRBV6-1 and TRBJ2-2, with D unclear. CDR3 length equals 15 residues. The V end was cut by 10 bases, the J end by 2 bases, with 17 bases between. Germline values: CDR1 MNHNS, CDR2 SASEGT. DNA for the CDR3: TGTGCCACAAACCCCGCCCGCCTCAACACCGGGGAGCTGTTTTTT. Translation gives CATNPARLNTGELFF.

There are many counts of this clonotype. The rearrangement joins TRBV28 to TRBJ2-7, with no clear D. The CDR3 covers 13 residues. Germline V lookup: CDR1 MDHEN, CDR2 SYDVKM. With 0 bases removed from V and 2 bases from J, the gap between germline ends came to 5 bases. For the CDR3, the DNA is TGTGCCAGCAGTTTATGGCCCGCCTACGAGCAGTACTTC. Translating gives CASSLWPAYEQYF.

The chain recombines TRBV29-1 with TRBJ1-1; 12 positions agree with TRBD1. The CDR3 runs 15 residues. V was clipped by 7 bases and J by 3 bases; unmatched bases: 9. Germline CDR1 reads SQVTM; CDR2 reads ANQGSEA. CDR3 sequence: CSAAGTGGAHTEAFF. DNA for the CDR3: TGCAGCGCCGCCGGGACAGGGGGCGCCCACACTGAAGCTTTCTTT.

The V and J genes are TRBV19 and TRBJ1-2; 7 positions agree with TRBD1. The germline gives CDR1 LNHDA, CDR2 SQIVND (reference sequence). The CDR3 is 14 residues long. V lost 4 bases, J lost 4 bases, and 6 bases stayed unmatched. The CDR3 region is CASSTGTASYGYTF. CDR3 DNA sequence: TGTGCCAGTAGTACTGGGACAGCCTCCTATGGCTACACCTTC.

This clonotype came up many times. CDR3 in amino acids: CASILAGYTGELFF. The DNA of the CDR3 is TGTGCCAGCATACTAGCGGGATACACCGGGGAGCTGTTTTTT. The chain joins TRBV2 to TRBJ2-2; 10 nucleotides line up with TRBD2. With 7 bases clipped from V and 3 bases from J, the junction kept 2 bases outside the gene matches. Germline CDR1 and CDR2: SNHLY and FYNNEI. This CDR3 contains 14 residues.

This chain uses TRBV7-9 with TRBJ2-7, with no clear D. Trimming removed 1 base at V and 11 bases at J, with 9 bases between. The CDR3 runs 11 residues. Per the germline V gene, CDR1 is SEHNR and CDR2 is FQNEAQ (reference sequence). The CDR3: CASSLGGKKYF. As DNA, the CDR3 is TGTGCCAGCAGCTTAGGTGGCAAGAAGTACTTC.

This clonotype has a count of ten or more. The V call is TRBV29-1, the J call TRBJ2-7; a possible D gene is TRBD1 (6 bases). Trimming took off 7 bases at V and 2 bases at J, with 12 bases between the two ends. This CDR3 has 12 amino acids. CDR1 and CDR2 from the germline V gene are SQVTM and ANQGSEA. The chain's CDR3 is CSGWTAPYEQYF. The CDR3 nucleotides are TGCAGCGGGTGGACAGCCCCCTACGAGCAGTACTTC.

This clonotype was seen many times. The V gene is TRBV6-5, the J gene TRBJ2-7, with D perhaps matching TRBD2 (6 bases). The ends were cut back, 4 bases at V and 4 bases at J, with 14 bases in the middle. This CDR3 contains 14 residues. CDR1 is MNHEY, CDR2 SVGAGI, per germline. This CDR3 is CASSLGLGRYEQYF. The CDR3 DNA is TGTGCCAGCAGTTTGGGACTGGGCCGATACGAGCAGTACTTC.

This clonotype was seen many times. The chain uses TRBV6-1 and TRBJ2-5, with D possibly matching TRBD1 (6 bases). CDR1 and CDR2 (germline): MNHNS, SASEGT. The CDR3 loop spans 13 amino acids. The V and J ends lost 8 bases and 5 bases respectively, with 15 bases between them. The CDR3 bases are TGTGCCAGCCGCAGAAGGGGGTCGGAGACCCAGTACTTC. Amino acid sequence: CASRRRGSETQYF.

This clonotype was recorded many times. The chain uses TRBV11-1 and TRBJ1-1; D ambiguous. Deletions cut 5 bases from V and 4 bases from J, with 14 bases between. CDR1 and CDR2 from the germline V gene are SGHAT and FQDESV (reference sequence). This CDR3 comprises 14 residues. Written as DNA, the CDR3 is TGTGCCAGCAGCCCTGGTCCGGGCCTCACTGAAGCTTTCTTT. Protein product: CASSPGPGLTEAFF.

V and J are TRBV6-5 and TRBJ1-1; maybe TRBD1 (5 bases). The CDR3 runs to 15 residues. V gave up 0 bases and J gave up 0 bases, with 8 bases separating them. The germline CDR1 and CDR2 sequences are MNHEY and SVGAGI. CDR3 in amino acids: CASSYSQTVNTEAFF. CDR3 nucleotide sequence: TGTGCCAGCAGTTACTCGCAGACAGTGAACACTGAAGCTTTCTTT.

The gene calls are TRBV25-1 and TRBJ1-1, with D unclear. Germline CDR1 is MGHDK and CDR2 is SYGVNS. Trimming left V 7 bases short and J 4 bases short, with 7 bases between. This CDR3 spans 11 amino acids. The CDR3 spells CASIGSTEAFF. CDR3 nucleotide sequence: TGTGCCAGCATTGGAAGCACTGAAGCTTTCTTT.

The CDR3 sequence: CASSLSGGRGDTQYF. CDR3 DNA: TGTGCCAGCAGCTTGTCCGGCGGGAGGGGTGATACGCAGTATTTT. J is TRBJ2-3 and V is TRBV7-3, with 9 bases fitting TRBD2. In germline, CDR1 is SGHTA, CDR2 FQGTGA. This CDR3 has 15 amino acids. Unmatched junction bases numbered 7, after V lost 3 bases and J lost 6 bases.

The sample holds many counts of this clonotype. V usage is TRBV6-5 and J usage is TRBJ2-7; no definite D call. Germline values: CDR1 MNHEY, CDR2 SVGAGI. V dropped 0 bases and J dropped 4 bases, with 10 bases sitting between them. This CDR3 is 14 amino acids long. This CDR3 reads CASSYSGRIYEQYF. The CDR3 coding sequence is TGTGCCAGCAGTTACTCAGGCAGGATTTACGAGCAGTACTTC.

The table lists this clonotype with a few counts. The rearrangement joins TRBV6-5 to TRBJ1-6; unclear D gene. CDR1 and CDR2 from the germline V gene are MNHEY and SVGAGI. Deletions cut 5 bases from V and 2 bases from J, with 25 bases between. The CDR3 runs 20 residues. The CDR3: CASSNLPPGSESTYNSPLHF. CDR3 DNA sequence: TGTGCCAGCAGTAACTTACCCCCGGGATCTGAGAGTACCTATAATTCACCCCTCCACTTT.

This clonotype was counted a few times. This chain uses TRBV29-1 with TRBJ2-2; 8 nucleotides match TRBD1. CDR1 SQVTM and CDR2 ANQGSEA come from the germline V gene. V was pared by 1 base and J by 6 bases, with 7 bases of the junction left unmatched. The CDR3 runs 15 residues. The CDR3 sequence is CSVEGRTGSPGELFF. The CDR3, as DNA: TGCAGCGTTGAAGGCCGGACAGGGAGTCCCGGGGAGCTGTTTTTT.

This clonotype was seen many times. This rearrangement joins TRBV11-2 to TRBJ2-2, with a weak D call TRBD1 (6 bases). CDR3 length: 18 residues. Germline V gene lookup returns CDR1 SGHAT and CDR2 FQNNGV. The V end lost 1 base, the J end lost 3 bases, and 18 bases lay between the germline ends. CDR3 sequence: CASSLVAPGTPDTGELFF. For the CDR3, the DNA is TGTGCCAGCAGCTTAGTGGCCCCCGGGACACCAGACACCGGGGAGCTGTTTTTT. Combining the CDR3 with reference TRBV11-2 and TRBJ2-2 gives the whole variable domain EAGVAQSPRYKIIEKRQSVAFWCNPISGHATLYWYQQILGQGPKLLIQFQNNGVVDDSQLPKDRFSAERLKGVDSTLKIQPAKLEDSAVYLCASSLVAPGTPDTGELFFGEGSRLTVL.

The chain employs TRBV19 and TRBJ1-2; TRBD1 aligns across 7 bases. Per the germline V gene, CDR1 is LNHDA and CDR2 is SQIVND (reference sequence). Germline trimming cut 4 bases from V and 9 bases from J; bases unmatched to any gene: 11. The CDR3 consists of 14 residues. CDR3 region: CASSTRTGLRSYTF. In DNA, the CDR3 is TGTGCCAGTAGTACACGGACAGGCCTACGGAGCTACACCTTC.

On this clonotype: This clone may be a read error of a much larger clone one base away. V and J are TRBV6-2 or TRBV6-3 and TRBJ2-5; no clear D. The CDR3 runs to 14 residues. The germline V gene encodes CDR1 MNHEY and CDR2 SVGEGT. The V gene lost 2 bases and the J gene lost 1 base, with 8 bases spanning the gap. The CDR3, as DNA: TGTGCCAGCAGTTACGGTCTACGCCAAGAGACCCAGTACTTC. Encoded protein: CASSYGLRQETQYF.

This clonotype was observed many times. The J gene is TRBJ1-5, the V gene TRBV6-1, with D perhaps TRBD1 (5 bases). V dropped 6 bases and J dropped 5 bases, with 20 bases sitting between them. Germline CDR1 reads MNHNS; CDR2 reads SASEGT. The CDR3 is 16 amino acids. CDR3 nucleotides: TGTGCCAGCAGCCGCGTGCGACAGTTTCCCGATCAGCCCCAGCATTTT. Amino acids: CASSRVRQFPDQPQHF.

The chain uses TRBV2 and TRBJ2-4; TRBD2 aligns across 7 bases. After removal of 6 bases from V and 7 bases from J, the junction contained 0 bases not matched to a gene. Germline CDR1 and CDR2: SNHLY and FYNNEI. The CDR3 spans 11 residues. The CDR3 DNA is TGTGCCAGCAGGGGGGGGAACATTCAGTACTTC. As protein: CASRGGNIQYF.

This clonotype was counted ten times or more. The V call is TRBV5-1, the J call TRBJ1-5; no firm D call. CDR1 SGHRS and CDR2 YFSETQ come from the germline V gene. This CDR3 comprises 13 residues. Trimming pared 4 bases from V and 13 bases from J, leaving 18 bases between. In DNA, the CDR3 is TGCGCCAGCAGCAGTACTCCGACCGGGCTTCAGCATTTT. Translating gives CASSSTPTGLQHF.

This clonotype was detected a few times. The chain has TRBV7-2 and TRBJ1-6, with D tentatively TRBD1 (5 bases). Trimming left V 6 bases short and J 5 bases short, with 14 bases between. This CDR3 spans 15 amino acids. CDR1 SGHTA and CDR2 FQGNSA come from the germline V gene. The CDR3 DNA is TGTGCCAGCAGTCTCGGGGGGGGTAATAATTCACCCCTCCACTTT. Translating it yields CASSLGGGNNSPLHF.

Many counts were recorded for this clonotype. The gene calls are TRBV29-1 and TRBJ2-5, with D unclear. Per the germline V gene, CDR1 is SQVTM and CDR2 is ANQGSEA. There are 12 residues in the CDR3. Trimming shortened V by 4 bases and J by 3 bases, and 9 bases separated the two germline ends. The CDR3 region has the DNA TGCAGCGTTGGGCGCGGTGAAGAGACCCAGTACTTC. Its translation is CSVGRGEETQYF.

In this sample, this clonotype turned up many times. V usage is TRBV30 and J usage is TRBJ1-5, with D possibly TRBD1 on 6 matching bases. Germline assignment: CDR1 GTSNPN and CDR2 SVGIG (reference sequence). This CDR3 comprises 13 residues. The ends were cut back, 2 bases at V and 4 bases at J, with 9 bases in the middle. The CDR3 DNA is TGTGCCTGGAGTTCCAGGGGTAATCAGCCCCAGCATTTT. The encoded protein is CAWSSRGNQPQHF.

In its sample, this clonotype was seen a few times. The chain has TRBV9 and TRBJ2-7; 8 nucleotides align to TRBD2. Germline V gene sequence: CDR1 SGDLS, CDR2 YYNGEE. The CDR3 is made up of 14 amino acids. The ends lost 4 bases at V and 5 bases at J; junction bases unmatched: 8. In DNA form, the CDR3 reads TGTGCCAGCAGCCCGAGGGGACTAGGGGACGAGCAGTACTTC. Its protein product is CASSPRGLGDEQYF.

This clonotype showed up many times. V and J are TRBV28 and TRBJ2-7; the D gene is possibly TRBD2 (6 bases). The V and J ends lost 4 bases and 6 bases respectively, with 22 bases between them. Germline-derived CDR1 and CDR2 are MDHEN and SYDVKM. This CDR3 is 16 amino acids long. CDR3 protein: CASSSNNPGLPGEQYF. The CDR3 region has the DNA TGTGCCAGCAGTTCGAATAATCCGGGACTCCCCGGCGAGCAGTACTTC. Variable domain in full (rest from reference TRBV28 and TRBJ2-7): DVKVTQSSRYLVKRTGEKVFLECVQDMDHENMFWYRQDPGLGLRLIYFSYDVKMKEKGDIPEGYSVSREKKERFSLILESASTNQTSMYLCASSSNNPGLPGEQYFGPGTRLTVT.

The sample holds one count of this clonotype. CDR3 nucleotide sequence: TGTGCCAGCAGCTTAGTAGGCAGGAACAAAGCTTTCTTT. This codes for CASSLVGRNKAFF. This chain links TRBV7-2 with TRBJ1-1; D is undetermined. Germline assignment: CDR1 SGHTA and CDR2 FQGNSA. This CDR3 has 13 amino acids. Trimming left V 1 base short and J 9 bases short, with 12 bases between.

Ten or more counts support this clonotype. The chain is built from TRBV12-3 or TRBV12-4 and TRBJ2-7, with D perhaps assigned TRBD1 or TRBD2 (5 bases each). There are 14 residues in the CDR3. Trimming removed 4 bases from V and 2 bases from J, with 12 bases in between. CDR3 protein: CASSYGAGPYEQYF. The CDR3 coding sequence is TGTGCCAGCAGTTACGGGGCAGGGCCCTACGAGCAGTACTTC.